This is a list of T cell receptor beta chains from one sample in a study of T cell responses to AZD1222 COVID-19 vaccine. The assay was immunoSEQ multiplex PCR, and TCRdb's table has in-frame clones only and misses some. The table records 150,000 to 200,000 clones, approximately 87% of them present only once. This material consisted of peripheral blood, taken on day 0 of MenACWY control vaccination. The receptors were sampled from an adult in good health. The CDR3 runs from the conserved cysteine through the conserved F or W. The D gene is left open where the match is weak. Size tells how often a clone was seen (once, few, many) or the class of an expanded clone, and some rows leave it out.

clone_size d_call j_call v_call cdr3_aa cdr3_nt
- TRBD1 TRBJ2-1 TRBV7-3 CASSLGTGSYNEQFF TGTGCCAGCAGCTTAGGGACAGGTTCCTACAATGAGCAGTTCTTC
- TRBD2 TRBJ2-7 TRBV5-5 CASSWTGTSTYEQYF TGTGCCAGCAGCTGGACCGGGACTAGCACCTACGAGCAGTACTTC
- TRBD2 TRBJ2-1 TRBV7-2 CASSLLAGGGNEQFF TGTGCCAGCAGCTTACTAGCGGGAGGGGGCAATGAGCAGTTCTTC
- TRBD1 TRBJ1-5 TRBV19 CASSILTGGNQPQHF TGTGCCAGTAGTATTTTGACAGGGGGCAATCAGCCCCAGCATTTT
- - TRBJ1-1 TRBV11-3 CASSLDPGAGTEAFF TGTGCCAGCAGCTTAGATCCGGGAGCAGGTACTGAAGCTTTCTTT
- - TRBJ2-3 TRBV7-7 CASSSEGLPTDTQYF TGTGCCAGCAGCTCCGAAGGTCTTCCCACAGATACGCAGTATTTT
- TRBD1 TRBJ1-2 TRBV12-3/TRBV12-4 CASSPDWDRPYTF TGTGCCAGCAGTCCCGATTGGGACAGGCCCTACACCTTC
once - TRBJ1-5 TRBV2 CASSELTGGNQPQHF TGTGCCAGCAGTGAACTTACAGGAGGCAATCAGCCCCAGCATTTT
once - TRBJ2-7 TRBV4-2 CASSQEMTVSYEQYF TGTGCCAGCAGCCAAGAAATGACAGTCTCCTACGAGCAGTACTTC
once TRBD2 TRBJ2-3 TRBV19 CASSILATSGARDTQYF TGTGCCAGTAGTATTCTCGCGACTAGCGGGGCCCGGGATACGCAGTATTTT
- - TRBJ2-2 TRBV18 CASSPGDPANTGELFF TGTGCCAGCTCACCGGGGGACCCCGCGAACACCGGGGAGCTGTTTTTT
- - TRBJ1-1 TRBV3-1/TRBV3-2 CASSPDTYTEAFF TGTGCCAGCAGCCCGGACACCTACACTGAAGCTTTCTTT
once - TRBJ2-7 TRBV6-2/TRBV6-3 CASSYRTAGEQYF TGTGCCAGCAGTTACAGGACAGCAGGCGAGCAGTACTTC
once - TRBJ1-4 TRBV6-5 CASRTLSGGGEKLFF TGTGCCAGCAGAACCTTGTCCGGGGGCGGAGAAAAACTGTTTTTT
- - TRBJ1-1 TRBV27 CASRPTPGNTEAFF TGTGCCAGCAGACCAACCCCAGGGAACACTGAAGCTTTCTTT
- TRBD2 TRBJ2-7 TRBV7-9 CASSGRLAGTEQYF TGTGCCAGCAGCGGGCGACTAGCGGGAACCGAGCAGTACTTC
- - TRBJ2-7 TRBV2 CASRGRGGFYEQYF TGTGCCAGCAGAGGCCGAGGTGGGTTCTACGAGCAGTACTTC
- - TRBJ2-7 TRBV4-1 CASSQAPDSSGYEQYF TGCGCCAGCAGCCAAGCCCCGGACAGTTCCGGCTACGAGCAGTACTTC
- TRBD1 TRBJ1-2 TRBV6-5 CASRPGQGGYGYTF TGTGCCAGCAGACCGGGACAGGGAGGCTATGGCTACACCTTC
- TRBD1 TRBJ1-4 TRBV5-1 CASAEGQGNEKLFF TGCGCCAGCGCAGAGGGACAGGGTAATGAAAAACTGTTTTTT
- - TRBJ2-3 TRBV5-1 CASSLVGAQPDTQYF TGCGCCAGCAGCTTGGTCGGGGCCCAGCCGGATACGCAGTATTTT
- - TRBJ2-7 TRBV5-1 CASSLLSSYEQYF TGCGCCAGCAGCTTGCTGAGCTCCTACGAGCAGTACTTC
- - TRBJ2-7 TRBV28 CASSFGSSSYEQYF TGTGCCAGCAGTTTTGGGAGCAGCTCCTACGAGCAGTACTTC
- TRBD2 TRBJ2-5 TRBV5-1 CASSFSGTSGETQYF TGCGCCAGCAGCTTTTCCGGGACTAGCGGAGAGACCCAGTACTTC
- TRBD1 TRBJ1-2 TRBV9 CASRTGTGGGYTF TGTGCCAGCAGAACCGGGACAGGAGGTGGCTACACCTTC
- - TRBJ1-2 TRBV29-1 CSVGGDYNYGYTF TGCAGCGTTGGGGGGGATTATAACTATGGCTACACCTTC
once - TRBJ1-1 TRBV12-3/TRBV12-4 CATQAANTEAFF TGTGCCACCCAAGCGGCGAACACTGAAGCTTTCTTT
once - TRBJ1-2 TRBV29-1 CSVEPGGGGYTF TGCAGCGTTGAGCCCGGCGGGGGTGGCTACACCTTC
- - TRBJ1-2 TRBV9 CASSVTNYGYTF TGTGCCAGCAGCGTAACGAACTATGGCTACACCTTC
- - TRBJ2-1 TRBV7-8 CASRGDNEQFF TGTGCCAGCAGGGGCGACAATGAGCAGTTCTTC
- - TRBJ2-3 TRBV15 CATSRGVDTQYF TGTGCCACCAGCAGGGGAGTGGATACGCAGTATTTT
- - TRBJ2-3 TRBV7-9 CASSLIIGLIGTDTQYF TGTGCCAGCAGCTTAATAATAGGCCTAATAGGCACAGATACGCAGTATTTT
- - TRBJ2-1 TRBV7-3 CASSSKLSSYNEQFF TGTGCCAGCAGCTCCAAGCTGAGCTCCTACAATGAGCAGTTCTTC
- - TRBJ2-7 TRBV9 CASSPPGSPVYEQYF TGTGCCAGCAGCCCGCCTGGGAGTCCGGTCTACGAGCAGTACTTC
- TRBD1 TRBJ1-2 TRBV4-1 CASSPGGSNYGYTF TGCGCCAGCAGCCCAGGGGGGAGCAACTATGGCTACACCTTC
- - TRBJ1-2 TRBV19 CASMGAGENGYTF TGTGCCAGTATGGGGGCAGGGGAGAATGGCTACACCTTC
few TRBD1 TRBJ2-3 TRBV24-1 CATSDPGQGLDTQYF TGTGCCACCAGTGACCCGGGACAGGGTTTAGATACGCAGTATTTT
- TRBD1 TRBJ1-1 TRBV7-2 CASSLAPAGGTEAFF TGTGCCAGCAGCTTAGCGCCGGCAGGGGGGACTGAAGCTTTCTTT
few TRBD2 TRBJ2-7 TRBV30 CAWSGTSWIYEQYF TGTGCCTGGAGTGGGACTAGCTGGATCTACGAGCAGTACTTC
few TRBD2 TRBJ2-7 TRBV28 CASRQWGGEQYF TGTGCCAGCAGGCAGTGGGGGGGCGAGCAGTACTTC
- - TRBJ1-3 TRBV11-3 CASSPYGTGDPGNTIYF TGTGCCAGCAGCCCTTACGGGACGGGGGACCCGGGAAACACCATATATTTT
- - TRBJ2-3 TRBV9 CASSVELAVTDTQYF TGTGCCAGCAGCGTAGAACTAGCCGTCACAGATACGCAGTATTTT
- - TRBJ2-3 TRBV5-6 CASSLGFYQAPSTDTQYF TGTGCCAGCAGCTTGGGATTTTATCAAGCGCCAAGCACAGATACGCAGTATTTT
- - TRBJ1-1 TRBV30 CAWSIAGNTEAFF TGTGCCTGGAGTATCGCGGGGAACACTGAAGCTTTCTTT
- TRBD1 TRBJ2-7 TRBV6-5 CASGDRVSAYEQYF TGTGCCAGCGGCGACAGGGTGTCAGCCTACGAGCAGTACTTC
- - TRBJ2-7 TRBV7-2 CASSLDGAGDYEQYF TGTGCCAGCAGCTTGGATGGAGCGGGCGACTACGAGCAGTACTTC
once - TRBJ1-1 TRBV30 CAWRYQGYTEAFF TGTGCCTGGAGATATCAGGGCTACACTGAAGCTTTCTTT
- TRBD2 TRBJ2-5 TRBV25-1 CASSKSGTSVETQYF TGTGCCAGCAGTAAATCCGGGACTAGCGTAGAGACCCAGTACTTC
once - TRBJ2-3 TRBV27 CASSLSAPGGPDTQYF TGTGCCAGCAGTTTATCGGCACCAGGGGGGCCAGATACGCAGTATTTT
- TRBD1 TRBJ2-1 TRBV2 CASRSGTGYNEQFF TGTGCCAGCAGGTCCGGGACAGGATACAATGAGCAGTTCTTC
- TRBD2 TRBJ2-3 TRBV29-1 CSVDGTSGGRWVSTDTQYF TGCAGCGTTGACGGGACTAGCGGGGGACGGTGGGTTAGCACAGATACGCAGTATTTT